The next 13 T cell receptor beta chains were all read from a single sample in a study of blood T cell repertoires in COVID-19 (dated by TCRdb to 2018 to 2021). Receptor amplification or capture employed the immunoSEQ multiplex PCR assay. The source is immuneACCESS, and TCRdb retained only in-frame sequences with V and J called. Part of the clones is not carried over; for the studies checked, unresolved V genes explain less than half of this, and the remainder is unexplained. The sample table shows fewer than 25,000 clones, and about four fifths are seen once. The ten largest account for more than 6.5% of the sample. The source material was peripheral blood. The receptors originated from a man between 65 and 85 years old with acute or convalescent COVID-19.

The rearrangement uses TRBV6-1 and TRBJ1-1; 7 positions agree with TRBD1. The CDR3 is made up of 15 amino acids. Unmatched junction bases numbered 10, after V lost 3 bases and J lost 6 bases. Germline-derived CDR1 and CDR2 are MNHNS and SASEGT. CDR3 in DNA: TGTGCCAGCAGTGATGAGGGACAGAAAACCGCTGAAGCTTTCTTT. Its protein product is CASSDEGQKTAEAFF.

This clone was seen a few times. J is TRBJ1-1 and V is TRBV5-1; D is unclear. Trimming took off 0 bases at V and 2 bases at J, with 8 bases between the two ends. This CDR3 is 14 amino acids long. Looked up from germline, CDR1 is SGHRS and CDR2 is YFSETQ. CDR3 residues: CASSLDRGNTEAFF. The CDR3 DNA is TGCGCCAGCAGCTTGGATCGGGGAAACACTGAAGCTTTCTTT.

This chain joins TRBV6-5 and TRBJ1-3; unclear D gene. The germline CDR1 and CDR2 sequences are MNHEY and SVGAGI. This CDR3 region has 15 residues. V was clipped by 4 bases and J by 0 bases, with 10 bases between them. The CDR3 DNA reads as TGTGCCAGCAGTTTCCGCTGGCCCTCTGGAAACACCATATATTTT. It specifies CASSFRWPSGNTIYF.

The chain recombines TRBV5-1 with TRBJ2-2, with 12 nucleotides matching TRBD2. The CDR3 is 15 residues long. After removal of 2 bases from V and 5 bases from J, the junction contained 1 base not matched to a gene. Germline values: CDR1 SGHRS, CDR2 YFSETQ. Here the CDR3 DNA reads TGCGCCAGCAGCTTCGGGACTAGCGGGACCGGGGAGCTGTTTTTT. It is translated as CASSFGTSGTGELFF. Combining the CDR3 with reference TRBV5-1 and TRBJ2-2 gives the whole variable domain KAGVTQTPRYLIKTRGQQVTLSCSPISGHRSVSWYQQTPGQGLQFLFEYFSETQRNKGNFPGRFSGRQFSNSRSEMNVSTLELGDSALYLCASSFGTSGTGELFFGEGSRLTVL.

In DNA form, the CDR3 reads TGTGCCAGCAGCTTAATAAGGGGCAATAATTCACCCCTCCACTTT. Its translation: CASSLIRGNNSPLHF. The chain recombines TRBV5-5 with TRBJ1-6; D might be TRBD1 (5 bases). CDR3 size: 15 residues. Germline values: CDR1 SGHKS, CDR2 YYEKEE (reference sequence). V was trimmed by 2 bases and J by 5 bases, leaving 11 bases between them.

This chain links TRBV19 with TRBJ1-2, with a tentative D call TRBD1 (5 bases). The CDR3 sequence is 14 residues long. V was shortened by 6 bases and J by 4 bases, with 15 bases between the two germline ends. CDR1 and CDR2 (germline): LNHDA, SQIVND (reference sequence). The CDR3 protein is CASSPMGGAYGYTF. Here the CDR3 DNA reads TGTGCCAGTAGCCCGATGGGAGGGGCCTATGGCTACACCTTC.

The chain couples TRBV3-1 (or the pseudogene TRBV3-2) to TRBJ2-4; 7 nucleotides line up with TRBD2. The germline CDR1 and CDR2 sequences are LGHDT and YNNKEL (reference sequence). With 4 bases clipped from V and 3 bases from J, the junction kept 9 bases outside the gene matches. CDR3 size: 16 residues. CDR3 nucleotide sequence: TGTGCCAGCAGCCCCCTAGCGGATTCTGACAAAAACATTCAGTACTTC. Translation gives CASSPLADSDKNIQYF.

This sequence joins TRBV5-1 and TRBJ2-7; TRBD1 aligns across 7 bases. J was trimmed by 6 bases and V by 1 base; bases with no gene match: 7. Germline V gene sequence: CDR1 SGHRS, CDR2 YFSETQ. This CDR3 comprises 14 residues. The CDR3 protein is CASSLKYRGGEQYF. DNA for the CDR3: TGCGCCAGCAGCTTGAAGTACAGGGGCGGCGAGCAGTACTTC.

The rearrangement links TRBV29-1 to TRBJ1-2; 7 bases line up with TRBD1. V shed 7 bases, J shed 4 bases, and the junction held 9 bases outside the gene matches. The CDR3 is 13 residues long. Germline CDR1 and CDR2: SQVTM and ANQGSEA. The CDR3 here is CSAVRQGRYGYTF. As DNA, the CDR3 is TGCAGCGCCGTTCGACAGGGCCGCTATGGCTACACCTTC.

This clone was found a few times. The CDR3: CAWSVVTQGGEAFF. CDR3 sequence (DNA): TGTGCCTGGAGTGTCGTGACCCAGGGTGGGGAAGCTTTCTTT. V usage is TRBV30 and J usage is TRBJ1-1; D is possibly TRBD1 (5 bases). CDR1 is GTSNPN and CDR2 is SVGIG in the germline V gene (reference sequence). CDR3 length: 14 amino acids. Trimming took 0 bases from V and 8 from J, leaving 16 bases between them.

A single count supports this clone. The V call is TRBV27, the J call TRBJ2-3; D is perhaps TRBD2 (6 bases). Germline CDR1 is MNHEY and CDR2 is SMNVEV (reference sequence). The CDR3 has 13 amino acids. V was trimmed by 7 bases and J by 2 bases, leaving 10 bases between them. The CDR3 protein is CASTGGTTDTQYF. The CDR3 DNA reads TGTGCCAGCACCGGAGGGACCACAGATACGCAGTATTTT.

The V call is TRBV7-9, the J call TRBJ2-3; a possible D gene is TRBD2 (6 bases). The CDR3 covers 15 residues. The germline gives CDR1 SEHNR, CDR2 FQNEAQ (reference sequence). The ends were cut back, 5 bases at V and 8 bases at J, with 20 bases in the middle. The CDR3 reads CASSLEGRTLATQYF. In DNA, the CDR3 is TGTGCCAGCAGCCTAGAAGGGAGGACCCTTGCTACGCAGTATTTT.

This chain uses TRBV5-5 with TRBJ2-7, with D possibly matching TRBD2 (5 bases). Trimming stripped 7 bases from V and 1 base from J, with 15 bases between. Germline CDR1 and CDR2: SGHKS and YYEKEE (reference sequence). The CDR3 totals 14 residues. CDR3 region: CASGRTFRSYEQYF. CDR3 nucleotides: TGTGCCAGCGGGCGGACTTTTAGATCCTACGAGCAGTACTTC. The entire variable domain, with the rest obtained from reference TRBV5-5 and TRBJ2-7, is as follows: DAGVTQSPTHLIKTRGQQVTLRCSPISGHKSVSWYQQVLGQGPQFIFQYYEKEERGRGNFPDRFSARQFPNYSSELNVNALLLGDSALYLCASGRTFRSYEQYFGPGTRLTVT.